This TCR beta chain was profiled in a study of blood T cell repertoires in COVID-19. Across the study: The study drew acute and convalescent COVID-19 samples from the United States, Italy and Spain. Sample material is recorded as cDNA or gDNA derived from T cells, B-cell-depleted T cells, or PBMCs.

Cohort 3 recovered donors had two negative PCRs, clearance, or symptom resolution. Generated by immunoSEQ multiplex PCR, the TCRdb table keeps only in-frame clones and is missing some. There are around 160,000 clones in the sample; over 80% occur only once, and over 10% lies in the top ten. V was pared by 3 bases and J by 2 bases, with 3 bases of the junction left unmatched. Germline lookup yields CDR1 MNHEY and CDR2 SVGAGI. The CDR3 is 15 amino acids. Material for sequencing was PBMCs or T cells enriched from blood (not recorded which). This chain connects TRBV6-5 to TRBJ2-5; 10 bases are shared with TRBD1. This sequence was found in a woman in her fifties or sixties who had recovered from COVID-19. As DNA, the CDR3 is TGTGCCAGCAGTTATACGGACAGGGGGCAAGAGACCCAGTACTTC. This translates into CASSYTDRGQETQYF.